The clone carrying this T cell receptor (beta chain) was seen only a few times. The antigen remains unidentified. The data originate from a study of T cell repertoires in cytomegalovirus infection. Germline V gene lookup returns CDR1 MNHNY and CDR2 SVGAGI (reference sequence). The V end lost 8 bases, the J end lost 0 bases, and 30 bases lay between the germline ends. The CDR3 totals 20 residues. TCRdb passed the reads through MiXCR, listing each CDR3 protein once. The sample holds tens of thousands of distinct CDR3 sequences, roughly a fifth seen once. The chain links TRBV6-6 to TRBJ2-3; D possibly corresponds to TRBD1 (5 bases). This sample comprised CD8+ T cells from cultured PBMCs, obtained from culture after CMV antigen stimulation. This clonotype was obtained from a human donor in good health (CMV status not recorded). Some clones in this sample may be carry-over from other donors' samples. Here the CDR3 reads CASALPHSKGLLYSTDTQYF. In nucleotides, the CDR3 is TGTGCCAGCGCTTTACCCCATAGCAAGGGGCTACTTTATAGCACAGATACGCAGTATTTT.